A selection of T cell receptor beta chains follows, all from one sample in a study of OX40 agonist ivuxolimab in advanced cancers. Method: immunoSEQ multiplex PCR; TCRdb's copy keeps in-frame clones and lacks some. The table has 55,000 to 70,000 clones, 80% to 90% seen once. The sample here was CD4+ or CD8+ T cells sorted from blood, taken in a trial of the OX40 agonist ivuxolimab. These TCRs come from an adult with an advanced solid tumor such as melanoma, head and neck, liver or kidney cancer. The CDR3 runs from the conserved cysteine through the conserved F or W. Fields, in order: J gene, V gene, clone size, D gene, CDR3 DNA, CDR3 protein. A D gene is named only where the DNA matches it firmly. Expanded clones are given a class, and other clones once, few, many or no size at all.

j_call: TRBJ2-1
v_call: TRBV25-1
clone_size: once
d_call: TRBD2
cdr3_nt: TGTGCCAGCAGTGCCTCCGGGACTAGCGGCTACAATGAGCAGTTCTTC
cdr3_aa: CASSASGTSGYNEQFF

j_call: TRBJ2-7
v_call: TRBV27
clone_size: .
d_call: .
cdr3_nt: TGTGCCAGCACCCGGTCGAAGGGATCGAACGAGCAGTACTTC
cdr3_aa: CASTRSKGSNEQYF

j_call: TRBJ2-1
v_call: TRBV11-2
clone_size: once
d_call: .
cdr3_nt: TGTGCCAGCAGCTTAGTCCCAGGGCGGTTGGAGCAGTTCTTC
cdr3_aa: CASSLVPGRLEQFF

j_call: TRBJ2-2
v_call: TRBV7-3
clone_size: .
d_call: .
cdr3_nt: TGTGCCAGCAGCCGTAGGGTTGACGGGGAGCTGTTTTTT
cdr3_aa: CASSRRVDGELFF

j_call: TRBJ1-1
v_call: TRBV2
clone_size: .
d_call: TRBD1
cdr3_nt: TGTGCCAGCAGCGAGGACAGGGGCCGAGGCACTGAAGCTTTCTTT
cdr3_aa: CASSEDRGRGTEAFF

j_call: TRBJ2-5
v_call: TRBV10-3
clone_size: .
d_call: .
cdr3_nt: TGTGCCATCAGTGAGTCTGAGTCGCTAGGACAGTCCGGGAAGACCCAGTACTTC
cdr3_aa: CAISESESLGQSGKTQYF

j_call: TRBJ1-1
v_call: TRBV18
clone_size: .
d_call: TRBD1
cdr3_nt: TGTGCCAGCTCACCGCGGGACAGGGGGAACACTGAAGCTTTCTTT
cdr3_aa: CASSPRDRGNTEAFF

j_call: TRBJ2-5
v_call: TRBV6-1
clone_size: .
d_call: TRBD1
cdr3_nt: TGTGCCAGCAGTGAACAGACAGGGATCCAGTACTTC
cdr3_aa: CASSEQTGIQYF

j_call: TRBJ1-2
v_call: TRBV5-6
clone_size: .
d_call: TRBD1
cdr3_nt: TGTGCCAGCATCGCCGGGCAGGGGGGGTTGGTTGGCTACACCTTC
cdr3_aa: CASIAGQGGLVGYTF

j_call: TRBJ1-3
v_call: TRBV19
clone_size: once
d_call: .
cdr3_nt: TGTGCCAGTAGTAAAGGACGACAGCTTTACGTCTCTGGAAACACCATATATTTT
cdr3_aa: CASSKGRQLYVSGNTIYF

j_call: TRBJ2-2
v_call: TRBV28
clone_size: .
d_call: TRBD2
cdr3_nt: TGTGCCAGCAGCCCAGGACTAGCGGGATTTAACACCGGGGAGCTGTTTTTT
cdr3_aa: CASSPGLAGFNTGELFF

j_call: TRBJ1-1
v_call: TRBV29-1
clone_size: .
d_call: .
cdr3_nt: TGCAGCGTCGGGGGACAAGTGAACACTGAAGCTTTCTTT
cdr3_aa: CSVGGQVNTEAFF

j_call: TRBJ1-3
v_call: TRBV19
clone_size: .
d_call: .
cdr3_nt: TGTGCCAGTAGTATAGAGCCACAGGGAGTGGAGGGAAACACCATATATTTT
cdr3_aa: CASSIEPQGVEGNTIYF

j_call: TRBJ2-1
v_call: TRBV9
clone_size: .
d_call: .
cdr3_nt: TGTGCCAGCAGCGTAAGCGCTATCTCCTACAATGAGCAGTTCTTC
cdr3_aa: CASSVSAISYNEQFF

j_call: TRBJ2-7
v_call: TRBV5-6
clone_size: .
d_call: .
cdr3_nt: TGTGCCAGCACCACCATCCTAGGGGGGAGTAGGTACGAGCAGTACTTC
cdr3_aa: CASTTILGGSRYEQYF

j_call: TRBJ2-7
v_call: TRBV5-4
clone_size: .
d_call: .
cdr3_nt: TGTGCCAGCAGCTTGGGCTTTCAGGGGACTACCGAGCAGTACTTC
cdr3_aa: CASSLGFQGTTEQYF

j_call: TRBJ2-7
v_call: TRBV13
clone_size: .
d_call: TRBD1
cdr3_nt: TGTGCCAGCAGGCGACAGGGGGCCTACGAGCAGTACTTC
cdr3_aa: CASRRQGAYEQYF

j_call: TRBJ2-1
v_call: TRBV11-2
clone_size: few
d_call: .
cdr3_nt: TGTGCCAGCAGCTTAACGAACAATGAGCAGTTCTTC
cdr3_aa: CASSLTNNEQFF

j_call: TRBJ1-3
v_call: TRBV19
clone_size: .
d_call: .
cdr3_nt: TGTGCCACCGGCGGGGCGGCAGGGCGGATTATGGGAAACACCATATATTTT
cdr3_aa: CATGGAAGRIMGNTIYF

j_call: TRBJ1-5
v_call: TRBV9
clone_size: .
d_call: TRBD1
cdr3_nt: TGTGCCAGCAGCCAGGGGGGGCAGAGCGGTCAGCCCCAGCATTTT
cdr3_aa: CASSQGGQSGQPQHF